What follows is one T cell receptor beta chain and its context. Its specificity is unknown. Synthetic inline TR CDR3 controls covering all V-J pairings were spiked into each PCR. Some clones are missing from TCRdb's copy, which holds only in-frame ones; the method was immunoSEQ multiplex PCR. Of 29,000 or so clones in the sample, about 90% were seen once. The time point was: 5 to 6 months of natalizumab therapy. All patients had prior interferon beta, and all PML patients were female. The sample is drawn from a study of multiple sclerosis patients with progressive multifocal leukoencephalopathy. General study results and limits: The findings' link to JC virus versus immunocompromise remained uncertain.

The CDR3 is made up of 16 amino acids. Germline CDR1 MDHEN, CDR2 SYDVKM. Trimming removed 1 base from V and 0 bases from J, with 9 bases in between. The clonotype was recovered from a human donor with multiple sclerosis. The input for sequencing was PBMCs, taken from a patient treated with natalizumab. V and J are TRBV28 and TRBJ2-2; D gene uncertain. The CDR3 sequence: CASSLFVGTNTGELFF. As DNA, the CDR3 is TGTGCCAGCAGTTTATTCGTCGGCACGAACACCGGGGAGCTGTTTTTT.